The clone carrying this T cell receptor beta chain appeared a few times. Its antigen is not known. CDR1 and CDR2 from the germline V gene are LGHNA and YSLEER. The CDR3 is 16 residues long. The V end lost 4 bases, the J end lost 2 bases, and 14 bases lay between the germline ends. The sample comes from a study of response to subunit inactivated influenza vaccine. Points from the study as a whole: Each seasonal influenza vaccination, the authors suggested, recruits few new T cells.

Each CDR3 protein is one row after TCRdb ran MiXCR on the RT-PCR reads. The sample consists of 550,000 to 800,000 distinct CDR3 sequences, approximately 13% of them appearing once. The sample in question was PBMCs from blood, obtained roughly 15 days before vaccination. This receptor was identified in a man aged 45 to 65 who received an inactivated influenza vaccine. The chain joins TRBV4-3 to TRBJ1-4, with D tentatively TRBD1 (6 bases). The CDR3: CASSLKGGRTNEKLFF. The CDR3 coding sequence is TGCGCCAGCAGCCTGAAAGGGGGGCGGACTAATGAAAAACTGTTTTTT.